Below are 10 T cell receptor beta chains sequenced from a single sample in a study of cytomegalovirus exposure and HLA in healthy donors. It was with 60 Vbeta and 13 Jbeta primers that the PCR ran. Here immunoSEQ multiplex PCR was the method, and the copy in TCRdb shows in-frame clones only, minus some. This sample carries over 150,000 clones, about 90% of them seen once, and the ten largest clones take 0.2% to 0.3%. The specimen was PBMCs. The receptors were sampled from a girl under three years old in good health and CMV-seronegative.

The CDR3, as DNA: TGTGCCACCAGCGGACTTGTGGGACAGGGAGAAAAACTGTTTTTT. This sequence encodes CATSGLVGQGEKLFF. V usage is TRBV15 and J usage is TRBJ1-4, with 9 bases identical to TRBD1. The CDR3 consists of 15 residues. With V trimmed by 5 bases and J by 8 bases, 9 bases remained unmatched. CDR1 and CDR2 from the germline V gene are LNHNV and YYDKDF (reference sequence).

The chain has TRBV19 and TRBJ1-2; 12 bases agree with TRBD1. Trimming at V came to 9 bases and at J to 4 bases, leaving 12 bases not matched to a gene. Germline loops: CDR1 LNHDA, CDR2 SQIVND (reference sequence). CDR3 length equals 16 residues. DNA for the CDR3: TGTGCCAGCTATTCAAATCCGGGACAGGGGGCCTATGGCTACACCTTC. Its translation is CASYSNPGQGAYGYTF.

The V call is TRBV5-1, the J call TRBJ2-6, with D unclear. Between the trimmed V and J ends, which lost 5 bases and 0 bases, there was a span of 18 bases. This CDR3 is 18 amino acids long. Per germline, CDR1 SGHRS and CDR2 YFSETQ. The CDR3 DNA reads TGCGCCAGCAGACCCCCTAGTGGCCGATCCTCTGGGGCCAACGTCCTGACTTTC. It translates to CASRPPSGRSSGANVLTF.

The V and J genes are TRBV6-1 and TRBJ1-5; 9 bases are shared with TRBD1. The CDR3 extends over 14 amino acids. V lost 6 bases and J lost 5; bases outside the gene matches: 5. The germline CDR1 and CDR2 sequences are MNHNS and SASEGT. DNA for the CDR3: TGTGCCAGCAGGAGCGACAGGGGGGATCAGCCCCAGCATTTT. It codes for CASRSDRGDQPQHF.

In nucleotides, the CDR3 is TGTGCCAGCCAGAGAAGAAGCGGGAGGGACATTATCGGGGAGCTGTTTTTT. This codes for CASQRRSGRDIIGELFF. The chain has TRBV27 and TRBJ2-2; 10 bases line up with TRBD2. The CDR3 consists of 17 residues. Losses at the gene ends were 8 bases for V and 7 bases for J; bases not matched to a gene: 16. In germline, CDR1 is MNHEY, CDR2 SMNVEV (reference sequence).

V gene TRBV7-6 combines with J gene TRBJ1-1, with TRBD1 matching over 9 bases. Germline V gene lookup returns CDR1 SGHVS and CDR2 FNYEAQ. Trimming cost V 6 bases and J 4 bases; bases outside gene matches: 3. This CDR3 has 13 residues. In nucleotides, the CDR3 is TGTGCCAGCAGTGGGACAGGGCTCACTGAAGCTTTCTTT. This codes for CASSGTGLTEAFF.

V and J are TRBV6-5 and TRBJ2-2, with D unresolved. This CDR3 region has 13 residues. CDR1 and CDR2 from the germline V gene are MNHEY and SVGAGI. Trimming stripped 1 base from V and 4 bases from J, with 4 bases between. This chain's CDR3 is CASSYWPTGELFF. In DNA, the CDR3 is TGTGCCAGCAGTTACTGGCCCACCGGGGAGCTGTTTTTT.

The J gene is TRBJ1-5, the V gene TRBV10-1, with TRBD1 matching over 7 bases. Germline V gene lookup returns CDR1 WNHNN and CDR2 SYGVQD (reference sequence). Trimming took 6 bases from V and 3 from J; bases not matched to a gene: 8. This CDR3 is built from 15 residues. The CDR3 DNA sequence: TGCGCCAGCAGATCGACAGGGAGACTCAATCAGCCCCAGCATTTT. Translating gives CASRSTGRLNQPQHF.

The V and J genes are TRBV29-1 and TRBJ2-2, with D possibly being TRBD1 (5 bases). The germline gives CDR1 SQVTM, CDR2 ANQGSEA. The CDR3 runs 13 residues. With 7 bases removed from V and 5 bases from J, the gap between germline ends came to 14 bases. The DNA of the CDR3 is TGCAGCGCAACAGGCCGGTTGACCGGGGAGCTGTTTTTT. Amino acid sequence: CSATGRLTGELFF.

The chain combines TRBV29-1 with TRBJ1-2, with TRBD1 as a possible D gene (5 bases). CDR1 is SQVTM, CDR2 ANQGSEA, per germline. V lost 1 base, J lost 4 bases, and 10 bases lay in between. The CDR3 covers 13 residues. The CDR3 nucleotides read TGCAGCGTTGAAGGGGGCCAGAGCTATGGCTACACCTTC. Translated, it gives CSVEGGQSYGYTF.